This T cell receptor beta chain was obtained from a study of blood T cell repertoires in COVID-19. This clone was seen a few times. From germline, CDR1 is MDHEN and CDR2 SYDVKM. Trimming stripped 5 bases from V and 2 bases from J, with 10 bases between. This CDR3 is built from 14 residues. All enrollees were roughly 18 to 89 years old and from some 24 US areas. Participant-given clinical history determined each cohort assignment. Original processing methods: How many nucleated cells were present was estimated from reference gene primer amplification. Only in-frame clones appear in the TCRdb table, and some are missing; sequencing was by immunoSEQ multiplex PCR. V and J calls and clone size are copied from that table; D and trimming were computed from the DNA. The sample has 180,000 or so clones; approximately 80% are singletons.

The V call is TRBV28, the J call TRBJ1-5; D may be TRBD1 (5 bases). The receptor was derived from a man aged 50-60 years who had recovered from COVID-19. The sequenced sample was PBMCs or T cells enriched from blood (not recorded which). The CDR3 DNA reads TGTGCCAGCAGTCAGGGATGGGGCAATCAGCCCCAGCATTTT. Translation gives CASSQGWGNQPQHF.